The 22 T cell receptor beta chains listed next were all sequenced from one sample in a study of CD8+CD57+ T cells in acquired aplastic anemia. An expansion of CD8+CD57+ cells by flow cytometry had been shown in patients chosen for sequencing. Profiling of TCR beta VDJ combinations and CDR3 sequences used genomic DNA as template. MiXCR, run by TCRdb on the reads, gives a single entry per CDR3 protein. The table includes some 120,000 distinct CDR3 sequences, approximately 41% detected once. Sequenced input: sorted CD4+, CD8+, or CD8+CD57+ T cells (not recorded which) from PBMCs. These receptor sequences come from a human donor with aplastic anemia.

This clonotype was seen at least ten times. The V and J genes are TRBV10-3 and TRBJ2-5; TRBD2 aligns across 8 bases. The CDR3 is 12 residues long. CDR1 ENHRY and CDR2 SYGVKD come from the germline V gene. The trim removed 6 bases at V and 4 bases at J, leaving 1 base unmatched. CDR3 sequence (DNA): TGTGCCATCAGCGGGGGGGCAGAGACCCAGTACTTC. It encodes CAISGGAETQYF.

The sample holds one count of this clonotype. The chain employs TRBV2 and TRBJ2-7; no clear D gene. This CDR3 has 13 amino acids. CDR1 is SNHLY and CDR2 is FYNNEI in the germline V gene. Trimming shortened V by 7 bases and J by 3 bases, and 13 bases separated the two germline ends. CDR3 coding DNA: TGTGCCAGCAAAAGGAGCAGCCTCTACGAGCAGTACTTC. Amino acids: CASKRSSLYEQYF.

This clonotype was detected ten times or more. The junction departs from germline at one end; a sequencing error may be responsible. This chain connects TRBV6-5 to TRBJ2-7; D not resolved. This CDR3 region has 13 residues. Per the germline V gene, CDR1 is MNHEY and CDR2 is SVGAGI. CDR3: CASSYLSSYEQYF. The CDR3 DNA reads as TGTGCCAGCAGCTACTTGAGCTCCTACGAGCAGTACTTC.

The chain recombines TRBV9 with TRBJ1-4, with D possibly being TRBD1 (5 bases). The CDR3 is 16 amino acids. Germline-derived CDR1 and CDR2 are SGDLS and YYNGEE. Trimming cost V 3 bases and J 6 bases, with 18 bases left between them. The CDR3 protein is CASSAPSQGRDEKLFF. The CDR3 DNA reads TGTGCCAGCAGCGCCCCCTCGCAGGGAAGGGATGAAAAACTGTTTTTT.

This clonotype was detected once. This sequence joins TRBV2 and TRBJ1-2; D is possibly TRBD1 (5 bases). V was pared by 3 bases and J by 2 bases, with 10 bases between. Germline-derived CDR1 and CDR2 are SNHLY and FYNNEI. This CDR3 has 14 amino acids. CDR3 loop: CASSDRVWNYGYTF. CDR3 bases: TGTGCCAGCAGTGACAGGGTATGGAACTATGGCTACACCTTC. Supplemented by reference TRBV2 and TRBJ1-2, the full variable domain reads EPEVTQTPSHQVTQMGQEVILRCVPISNHLYFYWYRQILGQKVEFLVSFYNNEISEKSEIFDDQFSVERPDGSNFTLKIRSTKLEDSAMYFCASSDRVWNYGYTFGSGTRLTVV.

The gene calls are TRBV15 and TRBJ2-7; possible D gene TRBD1, 6 bases. The CDR3 consists of 15 residues. From germline, CDR1 is LNHNV and CDR2 YYDKDF (reference sequence). Trimming removed 3 bases from V and 1 base from J, with 13 bases in between. The CDR3 loop is CATSSEARGSYEQYF. The DNA of the CDR3 is TGTGCCACCAGCAGTGAGGCGAGGGGGTCCTACGAGCAGTACTTC.

This clonotype was recorded at least ten times. This chain connects TRBV5-6 to TRBJ2-1; D gene uncertain. Trimming left V 1 base short and J 10 bases short, with 9 bases between. Germline assignment: CDR1 SGHDT and CDR2 YYEEEE. CDR3 length: 12 amino acids. The CDR3 here is CASSLTRYEQFF. In nucleotides, the CDR3 is TGTGCCAGCAGCTTGACGAGGTACGAGCAGTTCTTC.

As regards this clonotype: Germline is not matched at one junction end, which may reflect a read error. The CDR3 spells CASSPSRGPYKQYF. CDR3 in DNA: TGTGCCAGCTCACCATCGAGGGGGCCCTACAAGCAGTACTTC. This rearrangement joins TRBV18 to TRBJ2-7; TRBD1 agrees at 7 bases. Germline V gene lookup returns CDR1 KGHSH and CDR2 LQKENI. CDR3 length equals 14 residues.

This clonotype was detected many times. The chain has TRBV20-1 and TRBJ1-5; D call uncertain. This CDR3 is 13 amino acids long. The germline gives CDR1 DFQATT, CDR2 SNEGSKA (reference sequence). The V end was cut by 3 bases, the J end by 3 bases, with 9 bases between. As DNA, the CDR3 is TGCAGTGCTAGGAGCCTGGACAATCAGCCCCAGCATTTT. It yields the protein CSARSLDNQPQHF.

The sample holds one count of this clonotype. The rearrangement uses TRBV20-1 and TRBJ1-2; 9 bases are a match to TRBD1. V shed 0 bases, J shed 6 bases, and the junction held 5 bases outside the gene matches. This CDR3 is 14 amino acids long. Germline V lookup: CDR1 DFQATT, CDR2 SNEGSKA (reference sequence). CDR3 residues: CSARELGQGDGYTF. Here the CDR3 DNA reads TGCAGTGCTAGAGAACTGGGACAGGGTGATGGCTACACCTTC.

This clonotype has at least ten counts. V usage is TRBV6-2 or TRBV6-3 and J usage is TRBJ2-5; 7 nucleotides agree with TRBD1. Germline-derived CDR1 and CDR2 are MNHEY and SVGEGT. Trimming removed 6 bases from V and 1 base from J; junction bases left unmatched: 2. This CDR3 is 13 amino acids long. The CDR3 loop is CASRQGTQETQYF. In DNA form, the CDR3 reads TGTGCCAGCAGACAGGGGACCCAAGAGACCCAGTACTTC.

This clonotype was counted ten times or more. The chain employs TRBV2 and TRBJ1-2; D call uncertain. Trimming stripped 2 bases from V and 7 bases from J, with 11 bases between. The germline V gene encodes CDR1 SNHLY and CDR2 FYNNEI. The CDR3 is made up of 13 amino acids. CDR3 loop: CASSESRQSGYTF. CDR3 DNA: TGTGCCAGCAGTGAATCACGGCAGTCTGGCTACACCTTC.

This clonotype was seen ten or more times. This rearrangement joins TRBV5-1 to TRBJ1-6, with 9 nucleotides matching TRBD1. V shed 4 bases and J 8 bases; nucleotides not matched to a gene: 4. The CDR3 extends over 14 amino acids. The germline CDR1 and CDR2 sequences are SGHRS and YFSETQ. CDR3 region: CASSPRDRDSPLHF. The CDR3, as DNA: TGCGCCAGCAGCCCGAGGGACAGGGATTCACCCCTCCACTTT.

This chain links TRBV28 with TRBJ1-5, with 10 bases lining up with TRBD1. V lost 10 bases to trimming and J lost 1 base; unmatched junction nucleotides: 10. Germline-derived CDR1 and CDR2 are MDHEN and SYDVKM. This CDR3 comprises 16 residues. The CDR3: CAILETGGRSNQPQHF. CDR3 in DNA: TGTGCCATCTTGGAGACAGGGGGCCGAAGCAATCAGCCCCAGCATTTT.

This clonotype has ten or more counts. J is TRBJ2-3 and V is TRBV20-1; TRBD2 agrees at 10 bases. Trimming removed 4 bases from V and 3 bases from J; junction bases left unmatched: 13. Per germline, CDR1 DFQATT and CDR2 SNEGSKA (reference sequence). The CDR3 is 17 residues long. DNA of the CDR3: TGCAGTGCTAAGAGCGGGGGGGCAGGTTTAAGGACAGATACGCAGTATTTT. Translating gives CSAKSGGAGLRTDTQYF.

The rearrangement uses TRBV20-1 and TRBJ1-1, with D hard to call. This CDR3 contains 11 residues. V was clipped by 3 bases and J by 5 bases, with 7 bases between them. In germline, CDR1 is DFQATT, CDR2 SNEGSKA (reference sequence). The CDR3 spells CSARTMTEAFF. The CDR3 nucleotides are TGCAGTGCTAGGACGATGACTGAAGCTTTCTTT.

Turning to this clonotype: An end of the junction differs from the germline gene, which may be a read error. This sequence joins TRBV20-1 and TRBJ2-4, with TRBD2 as a possible D gene (7 bases). CDR1 DFQATT and CDR2 SNEGSKA come from the germline V gene (reference sequence). This CDR3 comprises 15 residues. The chain's CDR3 is CSAPEGGVAKNIRYF. The CDR3 region has the DNA TGCAGTGCTCCCGAGGGGGGGGTAGCCAAAAACATTCGGTACTTC.

The rearrangement links TRBV19 to TRBJ1-5; 9 nucleotides match TRBD1. Germline trimming cut 7 bases from V and 2 bases from J; bases unmatched to any gene: 6. The CDR3 has 15 residues. CDR1 and CDR2 from the germline V gene are LNHDA and SQIVND (reference sequence). Here the CDR3 DNA reads TGTGCCAGTACCACCGGACAGGGGTGCAATCAGCCCCAGCATTTT. Translation: CASTTGQGCNQPQHF.

This clonotype was detected only a few times. The chain recombines TRBV20-1 with TRBJ1-1, with unresolved D. V lost 6 bases, J lost 3 bases, and 20 bases lay in between. Germline CDR1 and CDR2: DFQATT and SNEGSKA (reference sequence). The CDR3 contains 15 residues. CDR3 sequence (DNA): TGCAGTGCCCGGCCCCAACAGAGTCCTTACACTGAAGCTTTCTTT. This encodes CSARPQQSPYTEAFF.

This clonotype was found many times. This chain uses TRBV10-3 with TRBJ2-1; 9 bases align to TRBD2. Germline CDR1 is ENHRY and CDR2 is SYGVKD. CDR3 length equals 13 residues. Trimming cost V 7 bases and J 10 bases; bases outside gene matches: 8. CDR3 in DNA: TGTGCCATCAAGGGCGGGGGGGGCGGCGAGCAGTTCTTC. Translated: CAIKGGGGGEQFF.

The J gene is TRBJ1-5, the V gene TRBV7-2; D perhaps matches TRBD1 (5 bases). The CDR3 runs 13 residues. CDR1 and CDR2 (germline): SGHTA, FQGNSA. V lost 3 bases to trimming and J lost 6 bases, with 9 bases between them. The CDR3 DNA reads TGTGCCAGCAGCTTCGCAGGGAGTCAGCCCCAGCATTTT. Its protein is CASSFAGSQPQHF.

This clonotype was picked up many times. The chain links TRBV2 to TRBJ1-2; D perhaps matches TRBD1 (5 bases). Germline V gene lookup returns CDR1 SNHLY and CDR2 FYNNEI. The CDR3 runs to 14 residues. V was shortened by 9 bases and J by 4 bases, with 18 bases between the two germline ends. In nucleotides, the CDR3 is TGTGCCAGTCATCCTCAGGGAAGAGGCTATGGCTACACCTTC. It specifies CASHPQGRGYGYTF.